A single sample is the source of the 16 T cell receptor beta chains below, sequenced in a study of T cells in Graves' hyperthyroidism and ophthalmopathy. RNA transcripts provided the source from which TCR beta CDR3 regions were amplified. An initial round of RT-PCR targeting the TCR CDR3 relied on the HTBI primer set. TCRdb itself ran the multiplex PCR reads through MiXCR, one entry per CDR3 protein. Counted here are about 610,000 distinct CDR3 sequences, 40% to 55% occurring once; the ten biggest clones make up roughly 7.7%. The specimen sequenced was peripheral blood or thyroid tissue (not recorded which). The origin of the receptors is a woman aged 18-30 years with Graves' hyperthyroidism.

Concerning this clonotype itself: This may arise from a read error, as a much more abundant clone is one base away. V and J are TRBV7-3 and TRBJ1-3; D is ambiguous. The germline CDR1 and CDR2 sequences are SGHTA and FQGTGA. The CDR3 contains 13 residues. The CDR3 DNA sequence: TGTGTCAGCAGCTTTAGTCCGGGAAACACCATATATTTT. Translating it yields CVSSFSPGNTIYF.

This rearrangement joins TRBV9 to TRBJ1-6; 10 positions match TRBD1. The germline gives CDR1 SGDLS, CDR2 YYNGEE. V lost 4 bases to trimming and J lost 5 bases; unmatched junction nucleotides: 3. The CDR3 consists of 15 residues. CDR3 region: CASSPGTGDNSPLHF. The CDR3 DNA reads as TGTGCCAGCAGCCCCGGGACAGGGGATAATTCACCCCTCCACTTT.

The chain uses TRBV12-3 or TRBV12-4 and TRBJ2-5, with 10 bases that match TRBD1. The CDR3 sequence is 16 residues long. J lost 1 base, V lost 4 bases, and 6 bases had no gene match. The DNA of the CDR3 is TGTGCCAGCAGTTCGCCGGGACAGGGGAGCCAAGAGACCCAGTACTTC. This gives the protein CASSSPGQGSQETQYF.

This clonotype has a count of ten or more. The chain employs TRBV15 and TRBJ2-3, with 9 positions matching TRBD2. In germline, CDR1 is LNHNV, CDR2 YYDKDF (reference sequence). Trimming took 2 bases from V and 0 from J; bases not matched to a gene: 6. The CDR3 has 17 residues. The CDR3 region has the DNA TGTGCCACCAGCAGATCCTTGACTAGCGGTAGCACAGATACGCAGTATTTT. Its protein is CATSRSLTSGSTDTQYF.

With respect to this clonotype: This may come from a read error, since a much larger clone is one base off. V is TRBV6-6 and J is TRBJ2-7; D is ambiguous. CDR1 and CDR2 from the germline V gene are MNHNY and SVGAGI (reference sequence). The CDR3 loop spans 13 amino acids. The CDR3 loop is CAGSPRPTNEQYF. The CDR3 nucleotides are TGTGCCGGCAGTCCCCGACCCACGAACGAGCAGTACTTC.

The chain is built from TRBV10-3 and TRBJ2-1, with no clear D. V was cut by 11 bases and J by 7 bases, with 15 bases left in between. Per the germline V gene, CDR1 is ENHRY and CDR2 is SYGVKD. The CDR3 length is 12 residues. Here the CDR3 DNA reads TGTGCCGCATCGGGCGTGAGGAATGAGCAGTTCTTC. Its translation is CAASGVRNEQFF.

The sample holds many counts of this clonotype. The rearrangement links TRBV7-3 to TRBJ1-2, with 8 bases matching TRBD1. Germline loops: CDR1 SGHTA, CDR2 FQGTGA. The length of the CDR3 is 15 residues. V dropped 5 bases and J dropped 3; count of bases not matched to a gene: 8. CDR3 nucleotide sequence: TGTGCCAGCAGCCTGGACAGGGAGGCCGACTATGGCTACACCTTC. Translating it yields CASSLDREADYGYTF.

At least ten counts were recorded for this clonotype. The chain employs TRBV6-2 or TRBV6-3 and TRBJ2-5; D is undetermined. The CDR3 contains 12 residues. Germline CDR1 reads MNHEY; CDR2 reads SVGEGT. Between the trimmed V and J ends, which lost 8 bases and 1 base, there was a span of 8 bases. CDR3 sequence (DNA): TGTGCCAGCTTGGATCCCCAAGAGACCCAGTACTTC. Protein sequence: CASLDPQETQYF.

The rearrangement joins TRBV5-6 to TRBJ1-3, with TRBD1 matching over 7 bases. The V segment lost 3 bases and the J segment 3 bases; nucleotides outside the gene matches: 9. Per the germline V gene, CDR1 is SGHDT and CDR2 is YYEEEE. The CDR3 sequence is 16 residues long. The CDR3 region is CASSSTDRAYGNTIYF. The CDR3 DNA follows: TGTGCCAGCAGCTCTACTGACAGGGCATATGGAAACACCATATATTTT.

The chain combines TRBV4-1 with TRBJ1-2, with TRBD1 matching over 9 bases. CDR3 length: 16 residues. Germline V gene lookup returns CDR1 MGHRA and CDR2 YSYEKL. With V trimmed by 3 bases and J by 4 bases, 9 bases remained unmatched. CDR3 region: CASSQPNRGRPYGYTF. The CDR3 bases are TGCGCCAGCAGCCAGCCAAACAGGGGGCGCCCCTATGGCTACACCTTC.

This clonotype was counted many times. This chain links TRBV7-2 with TRBJ2-5, with a possible D match to TRBD2 (5 bases). Germline V CDR1 and CDR2: SGHTA, FQGNSA. The CDR3 length is 15 residues. V lost 1 base, J lost 5 bases, and 14 bases lay in between. As DNA, the CDR3 is TGTGCCAGCAGCTTAGAGGCGGGCCCTCCGGAGACCCAGTACTTC. It is translated as CASSLEAGPPETQYF.

J is TRBJ2-1 and V is TRBV20-1; D may be TRBD2 (6 bases). This CDR3 contains 13 residues. Trimming pared 3 bases from V and 5 bases from J, leaving 11 bases between. Per the germline V gene, CDR1 is DFQATT and CDR2 is SNEGSKA (reference sequence). The CDR3 DNA is TGCAGTGCTAGCCGGGGGAGAGACAATGAGCAGTTCTTC. This gives the protein CSASRGRDNEQFF.

J is TRBJ1-2 and V is TRBV5-6; tentatively, D is TRBD1 (6 bases). V lost 4 bases and J lost 1, with 29 bases in between. The CDR3 totals 20 residues. Germline V gene lookup returns CDR1 SGHDT and CDR2 YYEEEE. The CDR3 DNA is TGTGCCAGCAGCCCGGCCCGAGATTGGGGGGGCGAGAAATATAACTATGGCTACACCTTC. Its protein is CASSPARDWGGEKYNYGYTF. Full variable domain (outside the CDR3, taken from reference TRBV5-6 and TRBJ1-2): DAGVTQSPTHLIKTRGQQVTLRCSPKSGHDTVSWYQQALGQGPQFIFQYYEEEERQRGNFPDRFSGHQFPNYSSELNVNALLLGDSALYLCASSPARDWGGEKYNYGYTFGSGTRLTVV.

The gene calls are TRBV7-9 and TRBJ1-2; D uncertain. The V gene's germline CDR1 is SEHNR and CDR2 FQNEAQ (reference sequence). The CDR3 extends over 14 amino acids. V lost 5 bases and J 6 bases, leaving 16 bases between the germline ends. The CDR3 coding sequence is TGTGCCAGCAGCCCTGTCGTAGCGGGAAATGGCTACACCTTC. This encodes CASSPVVAGNGYTF.

The chain joins TRBV6-1 to TRBJ2-7, with TRBD2 matching 10 bases. CDR1 MNHNS and CDR2 SASEGT come from the germline V gene. Trimming removed 7 bases from V and 5 bases from J; junction bases left unmatched: 8. This CDR3 is 14 amino acids long. CDR3 bases: TGTGCCAGCAACGGCCCTAGCGGGAGTGACGAGCAGTACTTC. It is translated as CASNGPSGSDEQYF.

V is TRBV20-1 and J is TRBJ1-1; D is uncertain. Trimming shortened V by 3 bases and J by 5 bases, and 16 bases separated the two germline ends. This CDR3 is built from 14 residues. Germline values: CDR1 DFQATT, CDR2 SNEGSKA (reference sequence). DNA for the CDR3: TGCAGTGCTAGTGATGGCGGGAAAGGAACTGAAGCTTTCTTT. Amino acid sequence: CSASDGGKGTEAFF.